What follows are 11 T cell receptor beta chains derived from one specimen sequenced in a study of blood T cell repertoires in COVID-19. Assay: immunoSEQ multiplex PCR; the TCRdb copy retains only in-frame clones and omits some. The data hold around 330,000 clones, with approximately 89% observed a single time. Specimen: PBMCs or T cells enriched from blood (not recorded which). The receptors originated from a woman aged 40-49 years who had recovered from COVID-19.

The rearrangement uses TRBV24-1 and TRBJ2-5; TRBD1 agrees at 9 bases. With V trimmed by 5 bases and J by 2 bases, 8 bases remained unmatched. CDR3 length equals 16 residues. Per the germline V gene, CDR1 is KGHDR and CDR2 is SFDVKD. CDR3: CATSVTGTGNQETQYF. The CDR3 coding sequence is TGTGCCACCAGTGTAACCGGGACAGGGAATCAAGAGACCCAGTACTTC.

V gene TRBV6-5 combines with J gene TRBJ2-3, with a possible D match to TRBD2 (6 bases). Trimming cost V 4 bases and J 14 bases, with 16 bases left between them. The germline gives CDR1 MNHEY, CDR2 SVGAGI. The CDR3 sequence is 12 residues long. CDR3 sequence (DNA): TGTGCCAGCAGTTTAGGAGGGCTACCGGTGTATTTT. As protein: CASSLGGLPVYF.

The chain joins TRBV28 to TRBJ2-7; D gene uncertain. Trimming took 3 bases from V and 2 from J, leaving 5 bases between them. The CDR3 length is 12 residues. Germline assignment: CDR1 MDHEN and CDR2 SYDVKM. CDR3 amino acids: CASSFNTYEQYF. The DNA of the CDR3 is TGTGCCAGCAGTTTTAACACCTACGAGCAGTACTTC. The whole variable domain, filled in from reference TRBV28 and TRBJ2-7, reads DVKVTQSSRYLVKRTGEKVFLECVQDMDHENMFWYRQDPGLGLRLIYFSYDVKMKEKGDIPEGYSVSREKKERFSLILESASTNQTSMYLCASSFNTYEQYFGPGTRLTVT.

This chain joins TRBV10-1 and TRBJ2-1; 7 positions match TRBD2. CDR3 size: 16 residues. CDR1 is WNHNN, CDR2 SYGVQD, per germline (reference sequence). V lost 3 bases to trimming and J lost 5 bases; unmatched junction nucleotides: 10. In DNA, the CDR3 is TGCGCCAGCAGTGAATTGTGGTCTAGCGGAAACAATGAGCAGTTCTTC. Translation gives CASSELWSSGNNEQFF.

In the case of this clone: Compared with germline, one end of the junction differs, possibly owing to a read error. This chain links TRBV28 with TRBJ2-4; a weak D match, TRBD1 (5 bases). The germline V gene has CDR1 MDHEN and CDR2 SYDVKM. This CDR3 region has 15 residues. This CDR3 is CASSYLHGARNIQYF. CDR3 in DNA: TGTGCCAGCTCCTACCTCCATGGGGCCAGAAACATTCAGTACTTC.

The chain employs TRBV30 and TRBJ1-1, with 7 bases matching TRBD1. V was clipped by 3 bases and J by 0 bases; unmatched bases: 4. The CDR3 is 14 amino acids. CDR1 is GTSNPN, CDR2 SVGIG, per germline (reference sequence). The CDR3 coding sequence is TGTGCCTGGAGAATTGGACAGGTGAACACTGAAGCTTTCTTT. This translates into CAWRIGQVNTEAFF.

The CDR3 is CASSLLRTSYVDEQFF. DNA for the CDR3: TGTGCCAGCAGCCTCCTCCGGACTAGCTACGTCGATGAGCAGTTCTTC. The genes are TRBV6-2 or TRBV6-3 and TRBJ2-1; 8 bases map to TRBD2. V was clipped by 6 bases and J by 8 bases; unmatched bases: 15. The CDR3 has 16 residues. Germline CDR1 MNHEY, CDR2 SVGEGT.

This chain uses TRBV15 with TRBJ1-3; 9 bases align to TRBD1. The V gene's germline CDR1 is LNHNV and CDR2 YYDKDF (reference sequence). This CDR3 spans 15 amino acids. With V trimmed by 1 base and J by 8 bases, 6 bases remained unmatched. This chain's CDR3 is CATSRGTGDGDTIYF. The DNA of the CDR3 is TGTGCCACCAGCAGAGGGACAGGGGATGGGGACACCATATATTTT.

This clone occurred a few times. The V call is TRBV5-5, the J call TRBJ2-1, with D tentatively TRBD2 (5 bases). CDR1 is SGHKS, CDR2 YYEKEE, per germline (reference sequence). The CDR3 has 13 residues. Trimming pared 1 base from V and 8 bases from J, leaving 10 bases between. The CDR3 nucleotides are TGTGCCAGCAGCTTGCCCCCCGGGGATGAGCAGTTCTTC. This codes for CASSLPPGDEQFF.

This clone was detected once. CDR3 sequence reads: CASSNQHLPSYEQYF. For the CDR3, the DNA is TGTGCCAGCAGTAATCAACACCTCCCGTCCTACGAGCAGTACTTC. The chain combines TRBV28 with TRBJ2-7; D ambiguous. V shed 5 bases and J shed 1 base, with 15 bases lying between them. CDR1 and CDR2 from the germline V gene are MDHEN and SYDVKM. This CDR3 has 15 amino acids.

This rearrangement joins TRBV29-1 to TRBJ2-7, with D perhaps TRBD1 (8 bases). With 0 bases removed from V and 3 bases from J, the gap between germline ends came to 18 bases. The CDR3 has 16 residues. The germline V gene encodes CDR1 SQVTM and CDR2 ANQGSEA. The CDR3 DNA follows: TGCAGCGTTGAAGAAGGGAACAGGGGGGGAGACTACGAGCAGTACTTC. This encodes CSVEEGNRGGDYEQYF.